The 13 T cell receptor beta chains reported below all come from one sample, sequenced in a study of blood T cell repertoires in COVID-19. The repertoire was sequenced with immunoSEQ multiplex PCR; TCRdb's copy has only in-frame clones and lacks some. The table records 45,000 to 50,000 clones, 75% to 85% of them present only once. Material for sequencing was peripheral blood. The receptors derive from a man older than 75 in a cohort sampled during active COVID-19.

This chain uses TRBV4-1 with TRBJ2-1; the D gene is possibly TRBD2 (6 bases). Trimming cost V 1 base and J 4 bases, with 11 bases left between them. The CDR3 length is 15 residues. Germline V lookup: CDR1 MGHRA, CDR2 YSYEKL. The CDR3 region is CASSQARELYNEQFF. CDR3 nucleotides: TGCGCCAGCAGCCAAGCTCGGGAGCTTTACAATGAGCAGTTCTTC.

This clone was observed a handful of times. The rearrangement links TRBV10-3 to TRBJ1-1; TRBD1 matches 10 bases. J gave up 5 bases and V 3 bases, and 3 bases lay outside the gene matches. Germline CDR1 and CDR2: ENHRY and SYGVKD. The CDR3 covers 14 residues. This CDR3 is CAISERTGGTEAFF. DNA for the CDR3: TGTGCCATCAGTGAAAGGACAGGGGGAACTGAAGCTTTCTTT.

This chain uses TRBV30 with TRBJ1-2; no clear D. Germline-derived CDR1 and CDR2 are GTSNPN and SVGIG (reference sequence). The CDR3 contains 12 residues. V lost 4 bases to trimming and J lost 2 bases, with 8 bases between them. The CDR3 DNA follows: TGTGCCTGGATAAATATCAACTATGGCTACACCTTC. Its protein product is CAWININYGYTF.

This chain joins TRBV7-2 and TRBJ2-6; 8 positions match TRBD1. The CDR3 has 18 residues. The V segment lost 5 bases and the J segment 0 bases; nucleotides outside the gene matches: 9. In germline, CDR1 is SGHTA, CDR2 FQGNSA. The CDR3 sequence is CASSLRDRYSSGANVLTF. The CDR3 DNA sequence: TGTGCCAGCAGCCTCCGGGACAGGTATTCCTCTGGGGCCAACGTCCTGACTTTC.

This chain uses TRBV5-1 with TRBJ2-3; D ambiguous. Germline loops: CDR1 SGHRS, CDR2 YFSETQ. This CDR3 region has 13 residues. With 5 bases removed from V and 0 bases from J, the gap between germline ends came to 7 bases. For the CDR3, the DNA is TGCGCCAGCAGTAGTTCCAGCACAGATACGCAGTATTTT. It translates to CASSSSSTDTQYF. The variable domain in full, with the rest retrieved from reference TRBV5-1 and TRBJ2-3, is KAGVTQTPRYLIKTRGQQVTLSCSPISGHRSVSWYQQTPGQGLQFLFEYFSETQRNKGNFPGRFSGRQFSNSRSEMNVSTLELGDSALYLCASSSSSTDTQYFGPGTRLTVL.

This sequence joins TRBV28 and TRBJ2-1; 9 bases are shared with TRBD2. The CDR3 loop spans 16 amino acids. After removal of 2 bases from V and 5 bases from J, the junction contained 7 bases not matched to a gene. The germline CDR1 and CDR2 sequences are MDHEN and SYDVKM. The CDR3 sequence is CASSLLSGGLNNEQFF. The CDR3 DNA follows: TGTGCCAGCAGTTTACTAAGCGGGGGGCTCAACAATGAGCAGTTCTTC. The full variable domain, completed using reference TRBV28 and TRBJ2-1, is DVKVTQSSRYLVKRTGEKVFLECVQDMDHENMFWYRQDPGLGLRLIYFSYDVKMKEKGDIPEGYSVSREKKERFSLILESASTNQTSMYLCASSLLSGGLNNEQFFGPGTRLTVL.

This clone was observed once. The chain recombines TRBV6-2 or TRBV6-3 with TRBJ2-2, with 7 nucleotides matching TRBD1. The junction had 10 bases not matched to a gene; V was cut back by 4 bases and J by 5 bases. Germline CDR1 reads MNHEY; CDR2 reads SVGEGT. The CDR3 is 16 amino acids. CDR3 amino acids: CASSWSGGVRTGELFF. The CDR3 coding sequence is TGTGCCAGCAGTTGGTCAGGGGGAGTGAGGACCGGGGAGCTGTTTTTT.

The rearrangement uses TRBV27 and TRBJ2-3, with TRBD1 matching over 8 bases. This CDR3 has 15 amino acids. Germline CDR1 is MNHEY and CDR2 is SMNVEV (reference sequence). Trimming at V came to 3 bases and at J to 2 bases, leaving 4 bases not matched to a gene. The CDR3 sequence: CASSFDRGDTDTQYF. The CDR3, as DNA: TGTGCCAGCAGTTTCGACAGGGGTGACACAGATACGCAGTATTTT.

This chain uses TRBV5-1 with TRBJ1-1, with 11 positions matching TRBD1. The CDR3 has 18 amino acids. V lost 4 bases, J lost 0 bases, and 11 bases stayed unmatched. Germline CDR1 reads SGHRS; CDR2 reads YFSETQ. The DNA of the CDR3 is TGCGCCAGCAGCCCCGGGACAGGGGGTTGGAGTGTGAACACTGAAGCTTTCTTT. Its protein is CASSPGTGGWSVNTEAFF.

V gene TRBV7-8 combines with J gene TRBJ1-1, with a possible D match to TRBD1 (6 bases). This CDR3 contains 15 residues. The V gene lost 2 bases and the J gene lost 6 bases, with 16 bases spanning the gap. Germline values: CDR1 SGHVS, CDR2 FQNEAQ. The CDR3 sequence is CASSLFVQGLPEAFF. DNA for the CDR3: TGTGCCAGCAGCTTATTTGTGCAGGGGCTACCTGAAGCTTTCTTT.

V usage is TRBV7-6 and J usage is TRBJ1-1, with D possibly matching TRBD1 (6 bases). Per germline, CDR1 SGHVS and CDR2 FNYEAQ. This CDR3 contains 15 residues. Trimming removed 5 bases at V and 4 bases at J, with 17 bases between. The CDR3, as DNA: TGTGCCAGCAGCGCAACCGGGGCGGGGGCCACTGAAGCTTTCTTT. Its protein is CASSATGAGATEAFF.

The rearrangement joins TRBV7-2 to TRBJ2-7; 7 bases line up with TRBD2. The length of the CDR3 is 14 residues. V lost 3 bases, J lost 3 bases, and 5 bases stayed unmatched. Per the germline V gene, CDR1 is SGHTA and CDR2 is FQGNSA. As DNA, the CDR3 is TGTGCCAGCAGCTTTATGACGGGAGGCTACGAGCAGTACTTC. Translation gives CASSFMTGGYEQYF. The full variable domain, completed using reference TRBV7-2 and TRBJ2-7, is GAGVSQSPSNKVTEKGKDVELRCDPISGHTALYWYRQSLGQGLEFLIYFQGNSAPDKSGLPSDRFSAERTGGSVSTLTIQRTQQEDSAVYLCASSFMTGGYEQYFGPGTRLTVT.

The chain is built from TRBV27 and TRBJ2-3, with D possibly being TRBD2 (5 bases). The CDR3 length is 14 residues. Trimming removed 7 bases at V and 0 bases at J, with 11 bases between. The germline CDR1 and CDR2 sequences are MNHEY and SMNVEV (reference sequence). The DNA for the CDR3 is TGTGCCAGCACTTCGGGAACCAGCACAGATACGCAGTATTTT. It translates to CASTSGTSTDTQYF.